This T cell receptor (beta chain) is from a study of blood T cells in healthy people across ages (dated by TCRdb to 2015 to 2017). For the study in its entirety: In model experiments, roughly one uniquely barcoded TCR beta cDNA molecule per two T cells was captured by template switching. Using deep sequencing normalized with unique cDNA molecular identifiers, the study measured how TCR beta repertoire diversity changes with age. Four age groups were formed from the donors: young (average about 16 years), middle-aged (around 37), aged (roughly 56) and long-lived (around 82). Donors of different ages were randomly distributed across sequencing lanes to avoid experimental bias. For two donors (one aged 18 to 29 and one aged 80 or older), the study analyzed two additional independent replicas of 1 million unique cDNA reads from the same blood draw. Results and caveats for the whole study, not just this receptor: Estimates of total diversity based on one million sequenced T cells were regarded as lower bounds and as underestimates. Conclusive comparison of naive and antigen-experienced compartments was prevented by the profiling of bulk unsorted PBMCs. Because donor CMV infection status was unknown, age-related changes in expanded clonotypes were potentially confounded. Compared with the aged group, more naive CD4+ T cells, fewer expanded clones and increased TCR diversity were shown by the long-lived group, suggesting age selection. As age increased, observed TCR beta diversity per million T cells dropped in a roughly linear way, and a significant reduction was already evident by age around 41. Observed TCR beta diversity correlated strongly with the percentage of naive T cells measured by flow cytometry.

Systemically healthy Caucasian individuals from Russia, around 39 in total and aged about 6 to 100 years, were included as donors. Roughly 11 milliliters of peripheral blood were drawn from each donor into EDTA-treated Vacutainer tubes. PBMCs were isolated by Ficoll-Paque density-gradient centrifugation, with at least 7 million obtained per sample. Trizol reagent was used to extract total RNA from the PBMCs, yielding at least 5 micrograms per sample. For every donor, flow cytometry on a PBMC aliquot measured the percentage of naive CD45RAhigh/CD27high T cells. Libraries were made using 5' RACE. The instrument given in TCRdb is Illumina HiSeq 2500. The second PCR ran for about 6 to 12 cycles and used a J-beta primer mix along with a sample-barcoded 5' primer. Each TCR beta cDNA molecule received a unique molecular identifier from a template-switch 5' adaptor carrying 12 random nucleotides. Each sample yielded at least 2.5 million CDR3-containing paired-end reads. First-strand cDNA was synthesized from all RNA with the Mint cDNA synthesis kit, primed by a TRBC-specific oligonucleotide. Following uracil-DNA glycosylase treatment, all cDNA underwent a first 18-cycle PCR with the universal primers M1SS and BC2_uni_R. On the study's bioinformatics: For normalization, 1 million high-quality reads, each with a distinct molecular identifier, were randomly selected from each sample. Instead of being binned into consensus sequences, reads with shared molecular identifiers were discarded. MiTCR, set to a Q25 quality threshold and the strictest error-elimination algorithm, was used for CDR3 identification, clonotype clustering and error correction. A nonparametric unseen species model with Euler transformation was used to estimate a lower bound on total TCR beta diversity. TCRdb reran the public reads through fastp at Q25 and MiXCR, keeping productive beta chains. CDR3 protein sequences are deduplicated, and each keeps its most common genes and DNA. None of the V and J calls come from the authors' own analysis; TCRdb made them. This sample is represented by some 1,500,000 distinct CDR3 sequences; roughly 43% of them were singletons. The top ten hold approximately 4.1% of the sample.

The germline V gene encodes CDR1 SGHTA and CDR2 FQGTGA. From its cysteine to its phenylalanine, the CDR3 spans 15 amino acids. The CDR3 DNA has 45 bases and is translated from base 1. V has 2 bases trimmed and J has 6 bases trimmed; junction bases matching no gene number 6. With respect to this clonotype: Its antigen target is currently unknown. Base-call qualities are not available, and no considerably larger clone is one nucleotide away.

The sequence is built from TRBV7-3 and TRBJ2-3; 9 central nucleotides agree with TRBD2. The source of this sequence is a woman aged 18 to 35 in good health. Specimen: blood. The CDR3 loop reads CASSLAGGYLDTQYF. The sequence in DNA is TGTGCCAGCAGCTTAGCGGGAGGGTATTTGGATACGCAGTATTTT.